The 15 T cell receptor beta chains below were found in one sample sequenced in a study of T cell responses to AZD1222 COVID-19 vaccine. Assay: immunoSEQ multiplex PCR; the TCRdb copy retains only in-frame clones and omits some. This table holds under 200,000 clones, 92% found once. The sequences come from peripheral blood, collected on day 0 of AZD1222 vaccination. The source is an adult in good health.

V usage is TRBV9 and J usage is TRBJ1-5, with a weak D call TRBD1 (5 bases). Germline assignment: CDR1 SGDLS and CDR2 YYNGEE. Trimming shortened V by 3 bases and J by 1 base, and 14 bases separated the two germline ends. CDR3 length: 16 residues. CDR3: CASSDGAGSSNQPQHF. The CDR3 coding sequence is TGTGCCAGCAGCGACGGGGCAGGGTCCAGCAATCAGCCCCAGCATTTT.

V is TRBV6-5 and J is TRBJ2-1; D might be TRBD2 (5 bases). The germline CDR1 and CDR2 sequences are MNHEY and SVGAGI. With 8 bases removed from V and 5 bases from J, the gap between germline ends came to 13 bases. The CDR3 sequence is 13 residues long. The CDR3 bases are TGTGCCAGCCACTTACTAGACGACAATGAGCAGTTCTTC. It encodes CASHLLDDNEQFF.

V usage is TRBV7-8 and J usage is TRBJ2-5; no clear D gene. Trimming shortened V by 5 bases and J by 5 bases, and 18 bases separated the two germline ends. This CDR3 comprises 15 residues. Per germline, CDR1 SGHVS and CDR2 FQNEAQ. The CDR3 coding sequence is TGTGCCAGCAGCCACCGGGCCAAGGAACGGGAGACCCAGTACTTC. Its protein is CASSHRAKERETQYF.

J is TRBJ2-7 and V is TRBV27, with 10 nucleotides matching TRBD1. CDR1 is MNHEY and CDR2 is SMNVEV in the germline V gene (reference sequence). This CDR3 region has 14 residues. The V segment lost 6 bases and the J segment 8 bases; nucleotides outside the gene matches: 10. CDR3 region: CASRNPGQGFKQYF. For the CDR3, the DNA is TGTGCCAGCAGAAACCCGGGACAGGGGTTTAAGCAGTACTTC.

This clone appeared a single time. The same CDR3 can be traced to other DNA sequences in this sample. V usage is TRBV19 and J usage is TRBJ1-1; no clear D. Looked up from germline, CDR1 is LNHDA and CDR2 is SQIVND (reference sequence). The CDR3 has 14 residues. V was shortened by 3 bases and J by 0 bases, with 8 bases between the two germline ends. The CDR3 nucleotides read TGTGCCAGTAGTATCGGGGAGTTGAACACTGAAGCTTTCTTT. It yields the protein CASSIGELNTEAFF.

CDR3 sequence (DNA): TGTGCCAGCAGCTCAAGCGGGGGTCGAACGGAGACCCAGTACTTC. It encodes CASSSSGGRTETQYF. The rearrangement links TRBV2 to TRBJ2-5, with 8 bases matching TRBD2. Germline CDR1 is SNHLY and CDR2 is FYNNEI. Trimming removed 6 bases from V and 5 bases from J; junction bases left unmatched: 11. This CDR3 is 15 amino acids long.

CDR3 bases: TGTGCCAGCAGTGGTAGCGGGCGAAGCACAGATACGCAGTATTTT. As protein: CASSGSGRSTDTQYF. This sequence joins TRBV2 and TRBJ2-3; 7 bases are shared with TRBD2. The trim removed 4 bases at V and 0 bases at J, leaving 4 bases unmatched. CDR3 length: 15 amino acids. Germline loops: CDR1 SNHLY, CDR2 FYNNEI.

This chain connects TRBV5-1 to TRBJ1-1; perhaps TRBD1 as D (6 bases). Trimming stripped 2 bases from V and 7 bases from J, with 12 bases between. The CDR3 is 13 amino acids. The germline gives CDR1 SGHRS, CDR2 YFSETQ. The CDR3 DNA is TGCGCCAGCAGCTTAATGGGGGGCAGTGAAGCTTTCTTT. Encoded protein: CASSLMGGSEAFF.

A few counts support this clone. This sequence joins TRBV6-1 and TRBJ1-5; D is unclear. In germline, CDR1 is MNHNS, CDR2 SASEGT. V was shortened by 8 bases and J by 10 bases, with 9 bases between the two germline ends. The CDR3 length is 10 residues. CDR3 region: CASGGYPQHF. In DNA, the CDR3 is TGTGCCAGCGGAGGGTACCCCCAGCATTTT.

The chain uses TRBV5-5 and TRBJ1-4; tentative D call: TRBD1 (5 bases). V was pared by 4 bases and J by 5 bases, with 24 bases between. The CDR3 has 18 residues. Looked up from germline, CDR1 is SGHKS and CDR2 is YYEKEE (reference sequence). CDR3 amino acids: CASSLGRIVDSKNEKLFF. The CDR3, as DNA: TGTGCCAGCAGCCTTGGAAGGATCGTCGACAGTAAAAATGAAAAACTGTTTTTT.

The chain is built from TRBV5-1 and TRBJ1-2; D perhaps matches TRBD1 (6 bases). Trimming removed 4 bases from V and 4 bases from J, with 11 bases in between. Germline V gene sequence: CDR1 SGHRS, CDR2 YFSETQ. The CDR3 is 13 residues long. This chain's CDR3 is CASSPRGAYGYTF. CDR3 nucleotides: TGCGCCAGCAGCCCCAGGGGTGCCTATGGCTACACCTTC.

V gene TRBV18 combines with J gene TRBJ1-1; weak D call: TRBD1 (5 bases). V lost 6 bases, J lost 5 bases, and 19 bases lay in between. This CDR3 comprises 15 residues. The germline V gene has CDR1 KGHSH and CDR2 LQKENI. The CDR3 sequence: CASSPGGRGLTEAFF. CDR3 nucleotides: TGTGCCAGCTCTCCGGGGGGAAGGGGCCTGACTGAAGCTTTCTTT. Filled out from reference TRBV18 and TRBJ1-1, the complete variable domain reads NAGVMQNPRHLVRRRGQEARLRCSPMKGHSHVYWYRQLPEEGLKFMVYLQKENIIDESGMPKERFSAEFPKEGPSILRIQQVVRGDSAAYFCASSPGGRGLTEAFFGQGTRLTVV.

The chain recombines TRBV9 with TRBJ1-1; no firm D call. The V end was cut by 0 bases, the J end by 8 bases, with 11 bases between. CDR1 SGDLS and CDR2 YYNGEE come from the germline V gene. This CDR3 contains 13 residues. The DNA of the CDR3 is TGTGCCAGCAGCGTAGCTGGGGATAAGGAAGCTTTCTTT. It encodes CASSVAGDKEAFF.

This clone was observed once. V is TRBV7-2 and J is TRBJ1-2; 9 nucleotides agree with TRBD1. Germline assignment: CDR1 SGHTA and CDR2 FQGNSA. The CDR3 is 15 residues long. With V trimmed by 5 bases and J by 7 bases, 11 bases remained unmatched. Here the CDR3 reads CASSPDRGGKSGYTF. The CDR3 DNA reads TGTGCCAGCAGCCCCGACAGGGGGGGAAAGAGTGGCTACACCTTC.

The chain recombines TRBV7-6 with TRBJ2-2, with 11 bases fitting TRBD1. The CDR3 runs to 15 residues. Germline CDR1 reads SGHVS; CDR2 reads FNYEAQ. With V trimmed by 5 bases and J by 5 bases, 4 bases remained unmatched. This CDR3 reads CASSLDRGLTGELFF. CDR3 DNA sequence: TGTGCCAGCAGCCTGGACAGGGGGCTAACCGGGGAGCTGTTTTTT.